The 24 T cell receptor beta chains given below trace back to one sample, sequenced in a study of human T cells and chemical hapten exposure. Each CDR3 protein gets one entry after TCRdb re-called the RACE reads with MiXCR. The sample lists a few hundred thousand distinct CDR3 sequences; about 6% were seen once. Indicated time point: patch test 2, 6 weeks after DPC sensitization. Sample treatment: therapeutic diphenylcyclopropenone sensitization with weekly scalp DPC. Sequences were derived from whole blood, sampled in connection with sensitization to the hapten diphenylcyclopropenone (DPC). The receptor source for this set is a woman younger than 30 with alopecia areata. Some clones in this sample may be carry-over from other donors' samples.

The gene calls are TRBV4-3 and TRBJ2-7; no reliable D call. V shed 0 bases and J shed 0 bases, with 9 bases lying between them. Germline V CDR1 and CDR2: LGHNA, YSLEER. The CDR3 covers 15 residues. The CDR3 DNA reads TGCGCCAGCAGCCAAGACCCGTTAAGCTCCTACGAGCAGTACTTC. Residues: CASSQDPLSSYEQYF.

This clonotype was counted a few times. The CDR3 DNA follows: TGTGCCATCAGTGATATGAAAGAGACCCAGTACTTC. Protein: CAISDMKETQYF. The J gene is TRBJ2-5, the V gene TRBV10-3; D gene unclear. The germline V gene encodes CDR1 ENHRY and CDR2 SYGVKD. This CDR3 has 12 amino acids. The V and J ends lost 3 bases and 3 bases respectively, with 5 bases between them.

This clonotype came up many times. This chain links TRBV20-1 with TRBJ2-7; D remains ambiguous. CDR1 and CDR2 (germline): DFQATT, SNEGSKA (reference sequence). V was cut by 7 bases and J by 3 bases, with 10 bases left in between. The CDR3 spans 11 residues. CDR3 in amino acids: CSGKAGYEQYF. The CDR3 region has the DNA TGCAGTGGCAAAGCCGGCTACGAGCAGTACTTC.

This clonotype was detected ten times or more. The chain uses TRBV5-5 and TRBJ2-3, with unresolved D. The CDR3 contains 13 residues. Trimming pared 2 bases from V and 3 bases from J, leaving 7 bases between. Germline CDR1 is SGHKS and CDR2 is YYEKEE (reference sequence). The CDR3 loop reads CASSFLRTDTQYF. The CDR3 DNA is TGTGCCAGCAGCTTTCTGAGAACAGATACGCAGTATTTT.

V gene TRBV20-1 combines with J gene TRBJ1-2; 7 positions match TRBD1. CDR1 DFQATT and CDR2 SNEGSKA come from the germline V gene (reference sequence). The V segment lost 4 bases and the J segment 8 bases; nucleotides outside the gene matches: 4. There are 11 residues in the CDR3. The CDR3 spells CSATQGQGYTF. CDR3 nucleotide sequence: TGCAGTGCTACACAGGGGCAGGGCTACACCTTC.

The sample holds a few counts of this clonotype. The chain recombines TRBV24-1 with TRBJ2-1; 8 bases align to TRBD2. Germline loops: CDR1 KGHDR, CDR2 SFDVKD. Losses at the gene ends were 4 bases for V and 5 bases for J; bases not matched to a gene: 3. The CDR3 totals 14 residues. The CDR3 DNA reads as TGTGCCACCAGTGACGGGGGGGCCCACAATGAGCAGTTCTTC. Its translation is CATSDGGAHNEQFF.

This clonotype was counted between two and nine times. The chain joins TRBV6-2 or TRBV6-3 to TRBJ1-3; the D gene is possibly TRBD1 (5 bases). Germline CDR1 reads MNHEY; CDR2 reads SVGEGT. V dropped 6 bases and J dropped 4 bases, with 10 bases sitting between them. This CDR3 region has 13 residues. CDR3 DNA: TGTGCCAGCAGATGGGACTCCGGAAACACCATATATTTT. Residues: CASRWDSGNTIYF.

Ten or more counts support this clonotype. CDR3 coding DNA: TGTGCCAGCAGTCCACAGGGGAGGCACAATGAGCAGTTCTTC. It codes for CASSPQGRHNEQFF. V usage is TRBV6-2 or TRBV6-3 and J usage is TRBJ2-1; tentative D call: TRBD1 (7 bases). Germline V lookup: CDR1 MNHEY, CDR2 SVGEGT. This CDR3 spans 14 amino acids. V was clipped by 5 bases and J by 5 bases, with 13 bases between them.

This clonotype was seen a handful of times. V is TRBV24-1 and J is TRBJ1-4; no clear D gene. The CDR3 spans 18 residues. V was clipped by 0 bases and J by 2 bases, with 15 bases between them. Germline CDR1 KGHDR, CDR2 SFDVKD. DNA for the CDR3: TGTGCCACCAGTGATTTGTTGACCCCCGAAAGGACTAATGAAAAACTGTTTTTT. Translating it yields CATSDLLTPERTNEKLFF.

This clonotype appeared a few times. This chain connects TRBV7-8 to TRBJ2-7; D ambiguous. The germline V gene encodes CDR1 SGHVS and CDR2 FQNEAQ. V lost 4 bases, J lost 5 bases, and 15 bases lay in between. This CDR3 spans 14 amino acids. For the CDR3, the DNA is TGTGCCAGCAGCTCCCCGACCCAAACCCACGAGCAGTACTTC. Its translation is CASSSPTQTHEQYF.

Here the CDR3 DNA reads TGTGCCAGCAGCAGAGCTAGCGGGGGCCTCCAAGAGACCCAGTACTTC. This codes for CASSRASGGLQETQYF. The gene calls are TRBV5-6 and TRBJ2-5; TRBD2 matches at 10 bases. CDR3 length equals 16 residues. V trimming: 4 bases; J trimming: 1 base; junction bases outside the gene matches: 7. Germline V gives CDR1 SGHDT, CDR2 YYEEEE.

Worth noting for this clonotype: One end of the junction varies from germline; a read error may be responsible. The chain uses TRBV6-2 or TRBV6-3 and TRBJ1-5; D remains ambiguous. The germline V gene encodes CDR1 MNHEY and CDR2 SVGEGT. The CDR3 is 12 amino acids. CDR3 coding DNA: TGTGCCAGCAGTTCACTGGACGGCCGACACTGTTTT. It translates to CASSSLDGRHCF.

This clonotype appeared a few times. The CDR3 nucleotides read TGTGCCAGCAGCCGTAGCGGGGTCCCCAACTACGAGCAGTACTTC. It translates to CASSRSGVPNYEQYF. V is TRBV7-2 and J is TRBJ2-7; 8 bases fit TRBD2. The V gene end was trimmed by 5 bases and the J gene end by 3 bases; junction bases not matched to a gene: 9. Germline CDR1 is SGHTA and CDR2 is FQGNSA. CDR3 length: 15 residues.

The gene calls are TRBV6-2 or TRBV6-3 and TRBJ2-1; D is perhaps TRBD1 (6 bases). This CDR3 has 14 amino acids. Germline V CDR1 and CDR2: MNHEY, SVGEGT. Trimming removed 9 bases from V and 4 bases from J, with 16 bases in between. The CDR3 DNA reads TGTGCCAGTTTACGGGACACCGCTTACAATGAGCAGTTCTTC. Translated, it gives CASLRDTAYNEQFF.

This clonotype was counted at least ten times. The chain recombines TRBV6-5 with TRBJ1-2; D is possibly TRBD1 (5 bases). Trimming shortened V by 0 bases and J by 4 bases, and 12 bases separated the two germline ends. This CDR3 has 15 amino acids. Per the germline V gene, CDR1 is MNHEY and CDR2 is SVGAGI. DNA for the CDR3: TGTGCCAGCAGTTACTCCTGGGGGAAAACCTATGGCTACACCTTC. This gives the protein CASSYSWGKTYGYTF.

This clonotype came up a few times. The gene calls are TRBV24-1 and TRBJ1-5; D might be TRBD1 (5 bases). The germline V and J ends were trimmed by 1 base and 7 bases, with 13 bases remaining between them. The germline V gene has CDR1 KGHDR and CDR2 SFDVKD. The CDR3 contains 15 residues. This CDR3 reads CATSDFFKGEQPQHF. CDR3 coding DNA: TGTGCCACCAGTGATTTCTTTAAAGGGGAGCAGCCCCAGCATTTT.

The V call is TRBV7-6, the J call TRBJ2-7, with D tentatively TRBD1 (6 bases). The CDR3 extends over 14 amino acids. CDR1 is SGHVS, CDR2 FNYEAQ, per germline. The V and J ends lost 3 bases and 7 bases respectively, with 16 bases between them. As DNA, the CDR3 is TGTGCCAGCAGCTTTCGGGTCAACAGGGCGGAGCAGTACTTC. Translating it yields CASSFRVNRAEQYF.

This clonotype has just a few counts. This chain connects TRBV20-1 to TRBJ1-2, with D possibly matching TRBD1 (6 bases). CDR3 size: 14 residues. The V and J ends lost 5 bases and 3 bases respectively, with 16 bases between them. Germline CDR1 DFQATT, CDR2 SNEGSKA (reference sequence). The DNA for the CDR3 is TGCAGTGCTGACCCACAGGGAAATTACTATGGCTACACCTTC. Its translation is CSADPQGNYYGYTF.

The table lists this clonotype with a few counts. The chain carries TRBV4-3 and TRBJ2-7; no clear D. Germline V gene lookup returns CDR1 LGHNA and CDR2 YSLEER. Between the trimmed V and J ends, which lost 0 bases and 1 base, there was a span of 10 bases. This CDR3 is 15 amino acids long. CDR3 bases: TGCGCCAGCAGCCAAGAATGGAAAGGGTCCTACGAGCAGTACTTC. Amino acid sequence: CASSQEWKGSYEQYF.

The sample holds a few counts of this clonotype. The chain carries TRBV18 and TRBJ1-1; a weak D match, TRBD1 (6 bases). The CDR3 contains 13 residues. Trimming shortened V by 4 bases and J by 4 bases, and 10 bases separated the two germline ends. CDR1 is KGHSH and CDR2 is LQKENI in the germline V gene. The CDR3 DNA reads TGTGCCAGCTCACAGGGGGGGCTCACTGAAGCTTTCTTT. Translation gives CASSQGGLTEAFF.

This clonotype has at least ten counts. This chain connects TRBV7-9 to TRBJ1-6; D is unresolved. The length of the CDR3 is 15 residues. Trimming removed 0 bases from V and 9 bases from J, with 12 bases in between. Per the germline V gene, CDR1 is SEHNR and CDR2 is FQNEAQ (reference sequence). Here the CDR3 reads CASSLAFGPASPLHF. The CDR3 DNA follows: TGTGCCAGCAGCTTAGCGTTCGGACCGGCTTCACCCCTCCACTTT.

This clonotype was picked up a small number of times. The chain recombines TRBV5-1 with TRBJ1-2; 9 nucleotides align to TRBD1. The V gene end was trimmed by 0 bases and the J gene end by 6 bases; junction bases not matched to a gene: 3. Germline CDR1 SGHRS, CDR2 YFSETQ. The CDR3 covers 14 residues. The chain's CDR3 is CASSLAGTGNGYTF. As DNA, the CDR3 is TGCGCCAGCAGCTTGGCCGGGACAGGGAATGGCTACACCTTC.

This clonotype was counted at least ten times. This chain connects TRBV6-6 to TRBJ2-1, with 8 bases matching TRBD2. J gave up 5 bases and V 5 bases, and 8 bases lay outside the gene matches. Germline CDR1 is MNHNY and CDR2 is SVGAGI (reference sequence). The CDR3 extends over 15 amino acids. Written as DNA, the CDR3 is TGTGCCAGCAGTCCCCAGCGGGGGAGGAACAATGAGCAGTTCTTC. Encoded protein: CASSPQRGRNNEQFF.

This clonotype was seen many times. V usage is TRBV6-2 or TRBV6-3 and J usage is TRBJ2-5; 14 nucleotides line up with TRBD2. Germline trimming cut 7 bases from V and 5 bases from J; bases unmatched to any gene: 12. The CDR3 loop spans 17 amino acids. Germline loops: CDR1 MNHEY, CDR2 SVGEGT. The CDR3 protein is CASIDGLAGGRRETQYF. CDR3 in DNA: TGTGCCAGCATCGACGGACTAGCGGGGGGACGGCGGGAGACCCAGTACTTC.